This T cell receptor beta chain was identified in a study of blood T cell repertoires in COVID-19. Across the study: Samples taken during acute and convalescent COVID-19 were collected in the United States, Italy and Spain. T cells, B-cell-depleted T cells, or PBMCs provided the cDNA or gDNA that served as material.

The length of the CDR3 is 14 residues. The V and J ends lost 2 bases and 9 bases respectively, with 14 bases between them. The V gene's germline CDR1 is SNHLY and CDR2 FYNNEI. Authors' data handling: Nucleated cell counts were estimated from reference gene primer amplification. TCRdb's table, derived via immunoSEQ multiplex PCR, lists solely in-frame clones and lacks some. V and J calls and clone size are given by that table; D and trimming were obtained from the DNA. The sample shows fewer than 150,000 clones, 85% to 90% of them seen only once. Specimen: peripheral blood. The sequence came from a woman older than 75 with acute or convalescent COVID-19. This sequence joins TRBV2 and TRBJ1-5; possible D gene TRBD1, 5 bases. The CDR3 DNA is TGTGCCAGCAGTGAAAGGTTGGACCAGGGGCCCCAGCATTTT. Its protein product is CASSERLDQGPQHF.